This T cell receptor (beta chain) was documented in a study of shared clonotypes between healthy human individuals. Across the whole study: Aged 18 to 49, the donors were a couple of women and a few men. Study results and caveats: When compared with the clonotypes that were shared by all four sorted-subset donors, the non-shared clonotypes turned out to have lower generation probabilities.

Comment on this clone: Antigen: not known. In the same sample, other DNA sequences code for this CDR3.

CDR3 length: 15 residues. Germline V gene data show CDR1 as SGHRS and CDR2 as YFSETQ. V dropped 0 bases and J dropped 0 bases, with 4 bases sitting between them. TCRdb keeps only in-frame clones here, not all; method: immunoSEQ multiplex PCR. The profile shows a few million clones, 85% to 95% of them singletons. Healthy adults negative for HIV, lacking recent acute infections or vaccinations, served as donors. The sequence came from a man between 18 and 29 years old in good health. Some clones in this sample may be carry-over from other donors' samples. Sequenced: naive CD4+ T cells from PBMCs. As to subset: CD45RA+ positively selected. The chain combines TRBV5-1 with TRBJ2-6; D is unclear. The CDR3 DNA sequence: TGCGCCAGCAGCTTGGGAACCTCTGGGGCCAACGTCCTGACTTTC. Translating it yields CASSLGTSGANVLTF. The full variable domain, rest sourced from reference TRBV5-1 and TRBJ2-6, is KAGVTQTPRYLIKTRGQQVTLSCSPISGHRSVSWYQQTPGQGLQFLFEYFSETQRNKGNFPGRFSGRQFSNSRSEMNVSTLELGDSALYLCASSLGTSGANVLTFGAGSRLTVL.